This record covers a single TCR beta chain. The antigen is undetermined. The data stem from a study of blood T cells in healthy people across ages. Peripheral blood, 9.5 to 10 milliliters per donor, was collected. There are 17 residues in the CDR3. The V gene lost 0 bases and the J gene lost 4 bases, with 18 bases spanning the gap. CDR1 is SGHDN, CDR2 FVKESK, per germline. Overall study results and limits: Naive CD4+ cells and diversity were both higher in long-lived donors than in aged donors.

Together with a sample-barcoded 5' primer, a J-beta primer mix was included in a second PCR lasting roughly 6 to 12 cycles. TCRdb reprocessed the 5' RACE reads with MiXCR, giving one entry per CDR3 protein. The profile shows 950,000 to 1,200,000 distinct CDR3 sequences, less than 45% of them singletons. This TCR was sampled from a man between 18 and 29 years old in good health. V gene TRBV14 combines with J gene TRBJ1-2; D call uncertain. Specimen: blood. CDR3 sequence (DNA): TGTGCCAGCAGCCAAGATCTTGGGAGGGAATCGGTCTATGGCTACACCTTC. Its translation is CASSQDLGRESVYGYTF.